The present T cell receptor (beta chain) was sequenced within a study of CD8 T cells in ankylosing spondylitis. As regards this clonotype: No antigen is known for it.

As the method for making TCR beta libraries, quantitative 5'-RACE with molecular barcodes was used. TCRdb called the 5' RACE reads again in MiXCR, with one record for every CDR3 protein. The sample has fewer than 25,000 distinct CDR3 sequences; over 10% are singletons. With 2 bases removed from V and 7 bases from J, the gap between germline ends came to 15 bases. The germline CDR1 and CDR2 sequences are SGHRS and YFSETQ. This CDR3 region has 14 residues. The study's findings and limits: A TCR beta motif made of fewer than 10 highly homologous variants seemed typical of ankylosing spondylitis blood. Previously reported in reactive arthritis synovial fluid and blood were some of the motif variants.

The chain joins TRBV5-1 to TRBJ1-1; D unresolved. Sequenced: blood. This receptor was taken from a male donor with ankylosing spondylitis or in good health (not recorded which). The CDR3 here is CASSFGAAAHEAFF. Written as DNA, the CDR3 is TGCGCCAGCAGCTTCGGAGCGGCGGCCCATGAAGCTTTCTTT.